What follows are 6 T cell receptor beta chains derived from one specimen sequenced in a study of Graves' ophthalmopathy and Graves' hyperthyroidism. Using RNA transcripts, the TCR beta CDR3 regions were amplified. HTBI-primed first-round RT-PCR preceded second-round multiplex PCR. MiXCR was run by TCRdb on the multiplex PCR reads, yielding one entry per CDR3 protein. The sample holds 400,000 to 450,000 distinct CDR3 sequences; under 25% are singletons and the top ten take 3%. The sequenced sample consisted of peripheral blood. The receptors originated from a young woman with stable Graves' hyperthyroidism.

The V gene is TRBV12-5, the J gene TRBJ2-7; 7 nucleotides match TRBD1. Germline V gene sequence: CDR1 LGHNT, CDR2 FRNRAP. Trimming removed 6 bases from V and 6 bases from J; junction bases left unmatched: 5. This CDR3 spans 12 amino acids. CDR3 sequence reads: CASGVAGGEQYF. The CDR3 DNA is TGTGCTAGTGGCGTCGCAGGGGGCGAGCAGTACTTC.

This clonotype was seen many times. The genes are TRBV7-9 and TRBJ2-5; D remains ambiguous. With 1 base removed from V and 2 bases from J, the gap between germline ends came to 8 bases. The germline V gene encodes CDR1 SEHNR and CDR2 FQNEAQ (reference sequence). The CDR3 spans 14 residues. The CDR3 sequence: CASSLDRPQETQYF. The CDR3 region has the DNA TGTGCCAGCAGCTTAGATAGGCCACAAGAGACCCAGTACTTC.

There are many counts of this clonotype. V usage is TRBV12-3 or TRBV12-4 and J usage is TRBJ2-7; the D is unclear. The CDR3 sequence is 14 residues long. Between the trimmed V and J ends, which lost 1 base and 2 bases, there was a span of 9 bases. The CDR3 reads CASSLGRPAYEQYF. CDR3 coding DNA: TGTGCCAGCAGTTTAGGACGGCCCGCCTACGAGCAGTACTTC.

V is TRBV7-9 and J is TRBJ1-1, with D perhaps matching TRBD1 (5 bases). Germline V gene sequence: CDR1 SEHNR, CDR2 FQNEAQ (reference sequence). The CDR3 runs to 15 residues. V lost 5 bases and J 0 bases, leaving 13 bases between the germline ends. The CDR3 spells CASSPARGLNTEAFF. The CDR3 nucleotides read TGTGCCAGCAGCCCCGCGAGGGGCCTGAACACTGAAGCTTTCTTT.

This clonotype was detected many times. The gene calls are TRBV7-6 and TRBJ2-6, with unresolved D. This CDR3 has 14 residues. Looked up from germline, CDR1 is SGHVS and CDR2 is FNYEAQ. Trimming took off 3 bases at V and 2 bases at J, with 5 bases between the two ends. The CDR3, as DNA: TGTGCCAGCAGCTTTAGACCTGGGGCCAACGTCCTGACTTTC. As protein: CASSFRPGANVLTF. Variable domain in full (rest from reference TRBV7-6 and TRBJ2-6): GAGVSQSPRYKVTKRGQDVALRCDPISGHVSLYWYRQALGQGPEFLTYFNYEAQQDKSGLPNDRFSAERPEGSISTLTIQRTEQRDSAMYRCASSFRPGANVLTFGAGSRLTVL.

This CDR3 is CASSFGQGATEAFF. The CDR3 region has the DNA TGTGCCAGCAGTTTCGGACAGGGGGCCACTGAAGCTTTCTTT. This chain connects TRBV12-3 or TRBV12-4 to TRBJ1-1; 11 bases match TRBD1. The CDR3 contains 14 residues. Unmatched junction bases numbered 1, after V lost 3 bases and J lost 4 bases.